Listed here is a single TCR beta chain. This clonotype was recorded at least ten times. Its antigen target is currently unknown. Nothing much larger sits one base from this clone, and base qualities are not available. The library was made by PCR. Instrument on record: Illumina HiSeq 2500. To normalize quantification of the TCRbeta repertoire, the TCR libraries were built with molecular barcoding that relied on unique molecular identifiers. In-frame beta chains were kept once TCRdb had trimmed the public reads at Q25 with fastp and called clones with MiXCR. Every entry covers one CDR3 protein and lists the most common genes and DNA from its rows. The sample data list some 200,000 distinct CDR3 sequences, and 8.4% of these were observed just once. Clones ranked in the top ten supply roughly a third of the sample. CDR1 is given as ENHRY and CDR2 as SYGVKD, both from the germline V gene. V loses 2 bases of germline sequence and J loses 5 bases, and the interval between the two ends is 3 bases. The cysteine opens and the phenylalanine closes a CDR3 of 12 amino acids. Of the read, only the CDR3 DNA is kept; its 36 bases are in frame from base 1.

The sample's treatment or condition label, decoded: allogeneic hematopoietic cell transplantation with graft depleted of TCRalphabeta T cells and CD19 B cells. The transplant recipients were children given TCRalphabeta/CD19-depleted allogeneic hematopoietic cell grafts. This record belongs to a study of T-cell reconstitution after alpha-beta-depleted transplantation in children listed by TCRdb under 2016. Regarding the study in general: Using TCR repertoire profiling, the study followed T-cell immune reconstitution in a quantitative way in children after TCRalphabeta/CD19-depleted allogeneic hematopoietic cell transplantation. The study at large found these results: The frequencies of hyperexpanded clones fell over the following months, and after one year, T-cell counts and TCRbeta diversity were mostly attributed to newly produced T cells. In some patients, the high TCRbeta diversity seen at day 60 was put down to recipient T cells and intrathymic progenitors that had survived conditioning. About two months after transplant, the apparently early recovery of alphabetaT-cell counts reportedly depended on just several hundred clones that had expanded rapidly and came from non-depleted graft cells.

Sequenced here: PBMCs, mostly from graft donor cells, sampled 360 days after TCRalphabeta/CD19-depleted stem cell transplant. The chain was built from TRBV10-3 and TRBJ2-2; the D gene cannot be resolved reliably. This receptor was identified in a male patient aged 2-15 years who had a stem cell transplant for acute myeloid leukemia, so the T cells may come from the graft donor. The sequenced DNA is TGTGCCATCAGTGAGGGGACCGGGGAGCTGTTTTTT. Its translation reads: CAISEGTGELFF.